A single sample gave rise to the 24 T cell receptor beta chains below, sequenced in a study of cytomegalovirus exposure and HLA in healthy donors. It was with 60 Vbeta and 13 Jbeta primers that the PCR ran. Assay used: immunoSEQ multiplex PCR; TCRdb lists only in-frame clones, some missing. The sample contains about 120,000 clones, over 65% of which appear only once. The sequenced material came from PBMCs. The receptors were gathered from a man between 18 and 29 years old in good health and CMV-seropositive.

This clone showed up just once. The chain uses TRBV9 and TRBJ2-7; 8 bases map to TRBD2. The CDR3 is 15 residues long. The germline V gene has CDR1 SGDLS and CDR2 YYNGEE. J lost 5 bases, V lost 0 bases, and 7 bases had no gene match. In nucleotides, the CDR3 is TGTGCCAGCAGCGTAGAAGTCGGGGGGGGAGACGAGCAGTACTTC. It specifies CASSVEVGGGDEQYF.

The chain links TRBV14 to TRBJ1-2; the D is unclear. Trimming shortened V by 5 bases and J by 4 bases, and 11 bases separated the two germline ends. The length of the CDR3 is 13 residues. CDR1 is SGHDN and CDR2 is FVKESK in the germline V gene. CDR3 in amino acids: CASSGGLSYGYTF. In DNA form, the CDR3 reads TGTGCCAGCAGCGGTGGCTTATCCTATGGCTACACCTTC. Supplemented by reference TRBV14 and TRBJ1-2, the full variable domain reads EAGVTQFPSHSVIEKGQTVTLRCDPISGHDNLYWYRRVMGKEIKFLLHFVKESKQDESGMPNNRFLAERTGGTYSTLKVQPAELEDSGVYFCASSGGLSYGYTFGSGTRLTVV.

This clone was observed once. V gene TRBV11-3 combines with J gene TRBJ1-4; D call uncertain. There are 15 residues in the CDR3. The V end was cut by 1 base, the J end by 8 bases, with 14 bases between. Germline V gives CDR1 SGHNT, CDR2 YENEEA. This chain's CDR3 is CASSLVVGRWEKLFF. CDR3 sequence (DNA): TGTGCCAGCAGCTTAGTGGTGGGCCGGTGGGAAAAACTGTTTTTT.

The chain uses TRBV27 and TRBJ1-1, with D possibly TRBD1 on 6 matching bases. The germline V and J ends were trimmed by 6 bases and 6 bases, with 20 bases remaining between them. The CDR3 has 15 residues. Germline lookup yields CDR1 MNHEY and CDR2 SMNVEV (reference sequence). The CDR3 DNA follows: TGTGCCAGCAGCCCTAGGGGGGGAAATCAGGCTGAAGCTTTCTTT. It codes for CASSPRGGNQAEAFF.

This chain connects TRBV30 to TRBJ2-3, with unresolved D. CDR1 is GTSNPN and CDR2 is SVGIG in the germline V gene (reference sequence). The CDR3 runs to 12 residues. V gave up 0 bases and J gave up 5 bases, with 6 bases separating them. CDR3 protein: CAWSVAKDTQYF. The CDR3 DNA reads as TGTGCCTGGAGTGTAGCCAAAGATACGCAGTATTTT. Looking up the rest from reference TRBV30 and TRBJ2-3 gives the full variable domain: SQTIHQWPATLVQPVGSPLSLECTVEGTSNPNLYWYRQAAGRGLQLLFYSVGIGQISSEVPQNLSASRPQDRQFILSSKKLLLSDSGFYLCAWSVAKDTQYFGPGTRLTVL.

The DNA for the CDR3 is TGTGCCAGTCGGGGGACTTCCGCCTACGAGCAGTACTTC. Its translation: CASRGTSAYEQYF. The chain carries TRBV19 and TRBJ2-7; a weak D match, TRBD2 (6 bases). V was clipped by 8 bases and J by 2 bases, with 13 bases between them. The CDR3 runs to 13 residues. Germline assignment: CDR1 LNHDA and CDR2 SQIVND (reference sequence).

The chain is built from TRBV6-5 and TRBJ1-1; maybe TRBD1 (6 bases). This CDR3 comprises 15 residues. Germline values: CDR1 MNHEY, CDR2 SVGAGI. V dropped 6 bases and J dropped 4 bases, with 18 bases sitting between them. The CDR3 protein is CASRMRQGLGTEAFF. The CDR3 DNA reads as TGTGCCAGCAGGATGAGGCAGGGGCTGGGCACTGAAGCTTTCTTT.

This sequence joins TRBV19 and TRBJ1-2, with D uncertain. The CDR3 runs 15 residues. Germline-derived CDR1 and CDR2 are LNHDA and SQIVND (reference sequence). Between the trimmed V and J ends, which lost 0 bases and 6 bases, there was a span of 14 bases. CDR3 region: CASSIDLARRDGYTF. The CDR3 nucleotides read TGTGCCAGTAGTATAGATCTGGCCCGGAGGGATGGCTACACCTTC. The variable domain in full, with the rest retrieved from reference TRBV19 and TRBJ1-2, is DGGITQSPKYLFRKEGQNVTLSCEQNLNHDAMYWYRQDPGQGLRLIYYSQIVNDFQKGDIAEGYSVSREKKESFPLTVTSAQKNPTAFYLCASSIDLARRDGYTFGSGTRLTVV.

The sample holds one count of this clone. The CDR3 nucleotides read TGTGCCAGCAGCGCCTCCTCCGGGACAGTCAATGAAAAACTGTTTTTT. This translates into CASSASSGTVNEKLFF. The rearrangement joins TRBV9 to TRBJ1-4; 7 nucleotides align to TRBD1. The CDR3 has 16 amino acids. From germline, CDR1 is SGDLS and CDR2 YYNGEE. V gave up 3 bases and J gave up 5 bases; unmatched junction bases: 10.

The rearrangement joins TRBV28 to TRBJ2-5; tentatively, D is TRBD2 (5 bases). Trimming took 3 bases from V and 5 from J, leaving 10 bases between them. There are 13 residues in the CDR3. Germline values: CDR1 MDHEN, CDR2 SYDVKM. The CDR3: CASSLAGGETQYF. CDR3 coding DNA: TGTGCCAGCAGTTTGGCGGGCGGGGAGACCCAGTACTTC.

This sequence joins TRBV5-1 and TRBJ1-3, with TRBD1 identical over 8 bases. The CDR3 spans 15 residues. In germline, CDR1 is SGHRS, CDR2 YFSETQ. V shed 4 bases, J shed 0 bases, and the junction held 3 bases outside the gene matches. The CDR3 DNA reads as TGCGCCAGCAGCGGACAGGGTAACTCTGGAAACACCATATATTTT. Its translation: CASSGQGNSGNTIYF.

This clone was seen only once. The chain has TRBV11-1 and TRBJ2-7; D gene ambiguous. Germline CDR1 reads SGHAT; CDR2 reads FQDESV (reference sequence). CDR3 length equals 15 residues. Trimming left V 1 base short and J 2 bases short, with 12 bases between. For the CDR3, the DNA is TGTGCCAGCAGCTTAGAAGTCAGGCGACCCTACGAGCAGTACTTC. This sequence encodes CASSLEVRRPYEQYF.

The V call is TRBV6-5, the J call TRBJ2-1, with TRBD2 matching over 9 bases. Looked up from germline, CDR1 is MNHEY and CDR2 is SVGAGI. After removal of 2 bases from V and 6 bases from J, the junction contained 2 bases not matched to a gene. This CDR3 region has 14 residues. CDR3 residues: CASSYGAGGNEQFF. CDR3 DNA: TGTGCCAGCAGTTACGGAGCGGGGGGCAATGAGCAGTTCTTC.

This clone was picked up a small number of times. The rearrangement uses TRBV10-1 and TRBJ1-1; the match to TRBD1 covers 7 bases. After removal of 2 bases from V and 0 bases from J, the junction contained 3 bases not matched to a gene. CDR3 length: 15 residues. From germline, CDR1 is WNHNN and CDR2 SYGVQD (reference sequence). In DNA, the CDR3 is TGCGCCAGCAGTGAGGAGGGGGCATTGAACACTGAAGCTTTCTTT. Its protein product is CASSEEGALNTEAFF.

The chain is built from TRBV5-4 and TRBJ2-7; TRBD1 matches 8 bases. Germline-derived CDR1 and CDR2 are SGHNT and YYREEE (reference sequence). J gave up 3 bases and V 3 bases, and 5 bases lay outside the gene matches. This CDR3 is built from 14 residues. The CDR3 DNA reads as TGTGCCAGCAGCTCCCGGGACAGGAGCTACGAGCAGTACTTC. Protein product: CASSSRDRSYEQYF.

This sequence joins TRBV7-3 and TRBJ2-3; 7 bases match TRBD1. V shed 3 bases, J shed 1 base, and the junction held 1 base outside the gene matches. The CDR3 runs 14 residues. CDR1 is SGHTA and CDR2 is FQGTGA in the germline V gene. CDR3 loop: CASSFGQGTDTQYF. The CDR3 nucleotides read TGTGCCAGCAGCTTCGGACAGGGCACAGATACGCAGTATTTT. Filled out from reference TRBV7-3 and TRBJ2-3, the complete variable domain reads GAGVSQTPSNKVTEKGKYVELRCDPISGHTALYWYRQSLGQGPEFLIYFQGTGAADDSGLPNDRFFAVRPEGSVSTLKIQRTERGDSAVYLCASSFGQGTDTQYFGPGTRLTVL.

The chain joins TRBV16 to TRBJ1-2; D might be TRBD1 (6 bases). V was cut by 4 bases and J by 11 bases, with 20 bases left in between. This CDR3 contains 14 residues. Germline V gene data show CDR1 as KGHSY and CDR2 as FQNENV. CDR3 in DNA: TGTGCCAGCAGCCCTACGGCACAGGGCTGGAGGTACACCTTC. It translates to CASSPTAQGWRYTF. The full variable domain, rest sourced from reference TRBV16 and TRBJ1-2, is GEEVAQTPKHLVRGEGQKAKLYCAPIKGHSYVFWYQQVLKNEFKFLISFQNENVFDETGMPKERFSAKCLPNSPCSLEIQATKLEDSAVYFCASSPTAQGWRYTFGSGTRLTVV.

V is TRBV9 and J is TRBJ2-3; 13 bases line up with TRBD2. Germline CDR1 reads SGDLS; CDR2 reads YYNGEE. The CDR3 covers 17 residues. Trimming took 5 bases from V and 4 from J; bases not matched to a gene: 10. CDR3 DNA sequence: TGTGCCAGCAGTCTCCACGGACTAGCGGGGGCCCCAGATACGCAGTATTTT. Its translation: CASSLHGLAGAPDTQYF.

This clone was detected once. The chain links TRBV7-2 to TRBJ2-7; D is unresolved. CDR1 and CDR2 (germline): SGHTA, FQGNSA. V lost 3 bases and J lost 2, with 8 bases in between. The CDR3 length is 13 residues. CDR3: CASSFSVAYEQYF. As DNA, the CDR3 is TGTGCCAGCAGCTTTTCGGTGGCCTACGAGCAGTACTTC.

In nucleotides, the CDR3 is TGCGCCAGCAGCTTGTCCGCGGGTAACTCCTACGAGCAGTACTTC. It codes for CASSLSAGNSYEQYF. This sequence joins TRBV5-1 and TRBJ2-7, with a weak D call TRBD2 (5 bases). Germline V gives CDR1 SGHRS, CDR2 YFSETQ. The V and J ends lost 1 base and 0 bases respectively, with 11 bases between them. The CDR3 sequence is 15 residues long.

The V and J genes are TRBV14 and TRBJ2-7, with a tentative D call TRBD1 (5 bases). V shed 4 bases and J shed 7 bases, with 23 bases lying between them. The CDR3 runs 16 residues. In germline, CDR1 is SGHDN, CDR2 FVKESK. CDR3 region: CASSRKGKTVSTEQYF. The DNA of the CDR3 is TGTGCCAGCAGCCGAAAGGGGAAGACGGTATCTACGGAGCAGTACTTC.

The chain employs TRBV7-2 and TRBJ2-2; tentative D call: TRBD1 (6 bases). Looked up from germline, CDR1 is SGHTA and CDR2 is FQGNSA. V lost 6 bases to trimming and J lost 1 base, with 15 bases between them. The CDR3 spans 16 residues. CDR3 sequence reads: CASRLPGHLNTGELFF. DNA of the CDR3: TGTGCCAGCAGGTTACCGGGACACTTGAACACCGGGGAGCTGTTTTTT.

The chain links TRBV4-2 to TRBJ2-1, with a tentative D call TRBD2 (5 bases). V lost 0 bases and J 6 bases, leaving 15 bases between the germline ends. Germline-derived CDR1 and CDR2 are LGHNA and YNFKEQ. The CDR3 runs to 16 residues. CDR3 sequence: CASSQDGVARGNEQFF. CDR3 sequence (DNA): TGTGCCAGCAGCCAAGATGGGGTAGCTCGGGGCAATGAGCAGTTCTTC.

The V gene is TRBV7-7, the J gene TRBJ2-7; tentative D call: TRBD2 (5 bases). Germline values: CDR1 SSHAT, CDR2 FNYEAQ (reference sequence). The CDR3 sequence is 14 residues long. Trimming took 5 bases from V and 6 from J, leaving 17 bases between them. CDR3 region: CASSPDIEGSEQYF. CDR3 nucleotides: TGTGCCAGCAGCCCAGATATCGAGGGCTCCGAGCAGTACTTC.